The rows below give T cell receptor beta chains drawn from one sample of a study of cytomegalovirus exposure and HLA in healthy donors. Repertoires were generated with immunoSEQ multiplex PCR, while TCRdb's copy carries only in-frame clones and drops some. Of 150,000 or so clones listed, around 80% are singletons. Input material: PBMCs. The receptors come from a man in his thirties or forties in good health and CMV-seropositive. Each CDR3 is given with its conserved first and last residue. The D gene is left open where the match is weak. The size field is filled for only some rows; it gives once, few, many or a size class.

j_gene | len | abundance | d_gene | v_gene | CDR3aa | CDR3nt
TRBJ1-1 | 15 | few | - | TRBV6-1 | CASSEIAGVNTEAFF | TGTGCCAGCAGTGAAATTGCAGGGGTGAACACTGAAGCTTTCTTT
TRBJ2-5 | 16 | - | TRBD2 | TRBV7-3 | CASSPGLAHNQETQYF | TGTGCCAGCAGCCCCGGACTAGCGCATAACCAAGAGACCCAGTACTTC
TRBJ1-1 | 14 | - | TRBD1 | TRBV27 | CASRAGGSNTEAFF | TGTGCCAGCAGGGCAGGGGGCTCAAACACTGAAGCTTTCTTT
TRBJ2-7 | 14 | few | TRBD1 | TRBV7-9 | CSSTSGQGAGEQYF | TGTTCCAGCACCTCGGGACAGGGGGCTGGCGAGCAGTACTTC
TRBJ1-2 | 13 | - | - | TRBV18 | CASSPPSGLGYTF | TGTGCCAGCTCACCACCGAGTGGTCTTGGCTACACCTTC
TRBJ2-5 | 11 | - | - | TRBV7-9 | CSSSSSETQYF | TGTTCCAGCAGCTCCTCGGAGACCCAGTACTTC
TRBJ1-5 | 14 | - | - | TRBV28 | CASSLSAGKQPQHF | TGTGCCAGCAGTTTATCTGCAGGGAAACAGCCCCAGCATTTT
TRBJ2-1 | 17 | - | - | TRBV4-1 | CASSQVARSGGYNEQFF | TGCGCCAGCAGCCAAGTAGCCAGGAGCGGAGGTTACAATGAGCAGTTCTTC
TRBJ2-2 | 13 | - | - | TRBV19 | CAGADANTGELFF | TGTGCCGGGGCCGATGCGAACACCGGGGAGCTGTTTTTT
TRBJ1-1 | 14 | - | TRBD1 | TRBV6-5 | CASSPTGANTEAFF | TGTGCCAGCAGTCCTACAGGGGCGAACACTGAAGCTTTCTTT
TRBJ1-1 | 15 | - | TRBD1 | TRBV25-1 | CASSESRTGYTEAFF | TGTGCCAGCAGTGAATCGCGGACAGGTTACACTGAAGCTTTCTTT
TRBJ2-2 | 13 | - | - | TRBV11-2 | CASSRTNTGELFF | TGTGCCAGCAGCCGAACAAACACCGGGGAGCTGTTTTTT
TRBJ2-2 | 16 | - | - | TRBV11-3 | CASSPAGHLNTGELFF | TGTGCCAGCAGCCCTGCTGGACACTTGAACACCGGGGAGCTGTTTTTT
TRBJ2-2 | 15 | - | - | TRBV7-2 | CASSLGTQTAGELFF | TGTGCCAGCAGCTTAGGGACCCAGACAGCCGGGGAGCTGTTTTTT
TRBJ1-6 | 18 | - | - | TRBV21-1 | CASSERTGRWSYNSPLHF | TGTGCCAGCAGCGAACGGACAGGGAGGTGGTCCTATAATTCACCCCTCCACTTT
TRBJ2-7 | 13 | - | - | TRBV5-6 | CASSSWSGYEQYF | TGTGCCAGCAGCTCATGGAGCGGCTACGAGCAGTACTTC
TRBJ2-3 | 10 | - | - | TRBV20-1 | CSAARDTQYF | TGCAGTGCTGCCCGGGATACGCAGTATTTT
TRBJ1-2 | 15 | - | TRBD1 | TRBV5-1 | CASSTGQGANYGYTF | TGCGCCAGCAGCACGGGACAGGGGGCGAACTATGGCTACACCTTC
TRBJ2-7 | 14 | once | TRBD2 | TRBV5-1 | CASSLGAGGYEQYF | TGCGCCAGCAGCTTAGGGGCGGGGGGCTACGAGCAGTACTTC
TRBJ2-5 | 15 | once | - | TRBV11-3 | CASSLVFIERETQYF | TGTGCCAGCAGCTTAGTATTTATAGAGCGAGAGACCCAGTACTTC
TRBJ1-2 | 13 | - | - | TRBV2 | CASFLESSRGYTF | TGTGCCAGCTTCCTAGAATCCAGTCGAGGCTACACCTTC
TRBJ2-4 | 15 | - | TRBD1 | TRBV14 | CASSSQTGELNIQYF | TGTGCCAGCAGCTCCCAGACAGGGGAGTTAAACATTCAGTACTTC
TRBJ2-3 | 16 | - | TRBD2 | TRBV7-7 | CASSPGLAGVADTQYF | TGTGCCAGCAGCCCTGGACTAGCGGGAGTAGCAGATACGCAGTATTTT
TRBJ2-7 | 13 | - | - | TRBV11-3 | CASSLGGSGEQYF | TGTGCCAGCAGCTTAGGAGGGAGTGGCGAGCAGTACTTC
TRBJ2-2 | 14 | - | - | TRBV7-9 | CASSLRGVTGELFF | TGTGCCAGCAGCTTAAGAGGAGTCACCGGGGAGCTGTTTTTT
TRBJ2-7 | 18 | - | TRBD2 | TRBV7-3 | CASRGLAGGEPNSYEQYF | TGTGCCAGCAGGGGACTAGCGGGAGGAGAACCGAACTCCTACGAGCAGTACTTC
TRBJ2-5 | 16 | - | - | TRBV7-9 | CSSSLEGALYQETQYF | TGTTCCAGCAGCCTGGAAGGGGCCCTGTACCAAGAGACCCAGTACTTC
TRBJ2-7 | 13 | - | TRBD1 | TRBV29-1 | CSVAGQGMHEQYF | TGCAGCGTGGCCGGACAGGGGATGCACGAGCAGTACTTC
TRBJ1-2 | 14 | - | - | TRBV30 | CAWSTLGGNDGYTF | TGTGCCTGGAGTACACTTGGGGGGAACGATGGCTACACCTTC
TRBJ1-1 | 11 | few | - | TRBV6-5 | CASSDGVEAFF | TGTGCCAGCAGCGACGGAGTTGAAGCTTTCTTT
TRBJ2-2 | 16 | - | - | TRBV5-1 | CASSLGYAVNTGELFF | TGCGCCAGCAGCTTGGGTTACGCGGTGAACACCGGGGAGCTGTTTTTT
TRBJ2-7 | 15 | - | - | TRBV6-5 | CASSQTGSGIYEQYF | TGTGCCAGCAGCCAAACAGGTAGCGGAATTTACGAGCAGTACTTC
TRBJ1-1 | 13 | few | TRBD1 | TRBV2 | CASSPGTGLQAFF | TGTGCCAGCAGTCCCGGGACAGGGTTGCAAGCTTTCTTT
TRBJ2-7 | 16 | - | TRBD1 | TRBV19 | CASSVWSGTGSYEQYF | TGTGCCAGTAGTGTATGGTCGGGGACAGGCTCCTACGAGCAGTACTTC
TRBJ1-1 | 14 | - | - | TRBV2 | CASNPPGTPTEAFF | TGTGCCAGCAACCCCCCCGGGACACCCACTGAAGCTTTCTTT
TRBJ1-5 | 15 | once | TRBD1 | TRBV4-1 | CASSLLQGEGQPQHF | TGCGCCAGCAGCCTTTTACAGGGGGAGGGTCAGCCCCAGCATTTT
TRBJ1-2 | 12 | - | - | TRBV5-1 | CASSSGLYGYTF | TGCGCCAGCAGCTCAGGGTTGTACGGCTACACCTTC
TRBJ2-3 | 15 | - | TRBD2 | TRBV7-9 | CASSRGLVNTDTQYF | TGTGCCAGCAGCAGGGGACTAGTTAACACAGATACGCAGTATTTT
TRBJ2-5 | 15 | - | TRBD2 | TRBV7-3 | CASSSGGGGQETQYF | TGTGCCAGCAGCTCCGGCGGGGGAGGTCAAGAGACCCAGTACTTC
TRBJ2-5 | 12 | few | - | TRBV30 | CAWSPGGETQYF | TGTGCCTGGAGTCCCGGAGGGGAGACCCAGTACTTC
TRBJ2-5 | 15 | - | - | TRBV11-3 | CASSSSGGSAETQYF | TGTGCCAGCAGCTCCTCGGGGGGCTCGGCGGAGACCCAGTACTTC
TRBJ2-5 | 16 | - | - | TRBV6-1 | CASSGTEVIIQETQYF | TGTGCCAGCAGTGGGACAGAGGTGATAATCCAAGAGACCCAGTACTTC
TRBJ1-1 | 14 | - | - | TRBV29-1 | CSVVRPTGNTEAFF | TGCAGCGTTGTTAGGCCGACAGGGAACACTGAAGCTTTCTTT
TRBJ1-1 | 12 | few | - | TRBV7-9 | CASSLEVREAFF | TGTGCCAGCAGCTTAGAGGTGAGGGAAGCTTTCTTT
TRBJ1-1 | 13 | few | TRBD1 | TRBV7-6 | CASSSQGYTEAFF | TGTGCCAGCAGCTCACAGGGGTACACTGAAGCTTTCTTT
TRBJ2-5 | 15 | - | - | TRBV4-1 | CASSLEGSGRETQYF | TGCGCCAGCAGCCTGGAGGGCTCGGGGCGCGAGACCCAGTACTTC
TRBJ2-2 | 16 | - | TRBD2 | TRBV28 | CASSIYGSRGDGELFF | TGTGCCAGCAGTATATACGGGAGTCGGGGGGACGGGGAGCTGTTTTTT
TRBJ1-1 | 14 | - | - | TRBV7-9 | CSSSDLTRNTEAFF | TGTTCCAGCAGCGATTTGACAAGGAACACTGAAGCTTTCTTT
TRBJ2-3 | 15 | - | - | TRBV19 | CASSIRGSSTDTQYF | TGTGCCAGTAGTATCAGGGGATCTAGCACAGATACGCAGTATTTT
TRBJ2-7 | 15 | - | - | TRBV6-5 | CASSQDTVGRLEQYF | TGTGCCAGCAGTCAAGACACTGTAGGGAGACTCGAGCAGTACTTC
TRBJ1-3 | 12 | - | - | TRBV5-6 | CASSLPGNTIYF | TGTGCCAGCAGCTTGCCGGGAAACACCATATATTTT
TRBJ2-7 | 15 | - | - | TRBV7-8 | CASSLGWGVAYEQYF | TGTGCCAGCAGCTTAGGCTGGGGGGTCGCCTACGAGCAGTACTTC
TRBJ1-2 | 13 | - | - | TRBV27 | CASSFSGGRGYTF | TGTGCCAGCAGTTTCTCAGGAGGACGGGGCTACACCTTC
TRBJ2-7 | 19 | - | - | TRBV11-2 | CASSLDSPSRGGRLSTEYF | TGTGCCAGCAGCTTAGATAGTCCCTCACGCGGGGGCCGACTTTCCACGGAGTACTTC